The rows below give T cell receptor beta chains drawn from one sample of a study of molecular identifiers for immune sequencing clone quantification. TCRdb analysed the PCR reads with MiXCR anew, one entry per CDR3 protein. The sample lists under 15,000 distinct CDR3 sequences, approximately 18% occurring once. Specimen: naive CD8+ T cells from blood, with Jurkat cell RNA spiked in. Receptors were obtained from a human donor in good health. Some libraries in this study had Jurkat cell RNA spiked in. Each CDR3 is given with its conserved first and last residue. A D gene is named only where the DNA matches it firmly. Not all rows give a size; the values are once, few, many and, for expanded clones, a class.

clone size	D gene	V gene	CDR3 length	J gene	CDR3 DNA	CDR3 protein
many	TRBD2	TRBV20-1	14	TRBJ2-5	TGCAGTGCTAGCAGACTAGCGGGAGGAGAGACCCAGTACTTC	CSASRLAGGETQYF
medium-sized	TRBD1	TRBV4-1	19	TRBJ1-1	TGCGCCAGCAGCCATCGAGCCCGGGACAGGGGACCTATGAACACTGAAGCTTTCTTT	CASSHRARDRGPMNTEAFF
many	NA	TRBV27	14	TRBJ1-2	TGTGCCAGCAGTTTATCTGGCAGCTTCTATGGCTACACCTTC	CASSLSGSFYGYTF
many	NA	TRBV27	16	TRBJ2-7	TGTGCCAGCAGTTTATCCGCACTAGTGGGGGGCCTAGGGCAGTACTTC	CASSLSALVGGLGQYF
NA	TRBD1	TRBV13	18	TRBJ1-5	TGTGCCAGCAGCTTGGACAGGGGGTGCTTGATCGGCGATCAGCCCCGGCATTTT	CASSLDRGCLIGDQPRHF
NA	TRBD2	TRBV25-1	18	TRBJ2-7	TGTGCCAGCAGTGGAATGGGTGGCACTAGCGGCCACTCCTACGAGCAGTACTTT	CASSGMGGTSGHSYEQYF
medium-sized	TRBD1	TRBV7-3	16	TRBJ1-3	TGTGCCAGCAGCTTAATTGCAGGGGGATCTGGAAACACCATATATTTT	CASSLIAGGSGNTIYF
NA	TRBD2	TRBV19	16	TRBJ2-3	TGTGCCAGTAGTATAGAGGCTAGCGGGAGCACAGATACGCAGTATTTT	CASSIEASGSTDTQYF
many	TRBD2	TRBV2	16	TRBJ2-3	TGTGCCAGCAGCCGCACCGGGACTAGCGGCACAGATACGCAGTATTTT	CASSRTGTSGTDTQYF
many	NA	TRBV20-1	19	TRBJ2-1	TGCAGTGCTAGACCCCTCCTACCGACTACTCCCAATTCCTACAATGAGCAGTTCTTC	CSARPLLPTTPNSYNEQFF
NA	TRBD2	TRBV6-4	16	TRBJ2-2	TGTGCCAGCAGTGCCGCCACCGGGACTAGCGCCGGGGAGCTGTTTTTT	CASSAATGTSAGELFF
many	TRBD1	TRBV27	15	TRBJ1-1	TGTGCCAGCAGTTTATTAGGGGGCATTGGCACTGAAGCTTTCTTT	CASSLLGGIGTEAFF
many	NA	TRBV7-9	15	TRBJ1-2	TGTGCCAGCAGCTTATTGGAGGGAGGGAGCTATGGCTACACCTTC	CASSLLEGGSYGYTF
medium-sized	NA	TRBV4-2	15	TRBJ2-5	TGTGCCAGCAGCCCGTTGTCGAGCGAACAAGAGACCCAGTACTTC	CASSPLSSEQETQYF
NA	NA	TRBV7-6	13	TRBJ2-3	TGTGCCTGCAGCTTAGAAGTCGCAGATACGCAGTATTTT	CACSLEVADTQYF
many	NA	TRBV5-1	19	TRBJ2-2	TGCGCCAGCAGCCCGAATTTCGGGACCCACCCTCGGAGCACCGGGGAGCTGTTTTTT	CASSPNFGTHPRSTGELFF
many	NA	TRBV19	13	TRBJ2-7	TGTGCCAGTAGTCCTGGGACCGCCTACGAGCAGTACTTC	CASSPGTAYEQYF
few	NA	TRBV6-5	15	TRBJ2-7	TGTGCCAGCAGTCCCTCTATAGGCGGAACCTACGAGCAGTACTTC	CASSPSIGGTYEQYF
many	TRBD2	TRBV11-2	15	TRBJ2-1	TGTGCCAGCAGCCCTAGCGGGAGTTTTAACAATGAGCAGTTCTTC	CASSPSGSFNNEQFF
NA	NA	TRBV27	15	TRBJ2-7	TGTGCCAGCAGTTTAGGTTCACAGCCGTCGAGGGAGCAGTACTTC	CASSLGSQPSREQYF
many	NA	TRBV19	15	TRBJ2-5	TGTGCCAGTAATCACCAGGGGGGGGGTCCAGAGACCCAGTACTTC	CASNHQGGGPETQYF
many	NA	TRBV27	14	TRBJ2-1	TGTGCCAGCAGACCAGCGCTCCCCGACGATGAGCAGTTCTTC	CASRPALPDDEQFF
medium-sized	NA	TRBV7-8	17	TRBJ1-1	TGTGCCAGCAGCTTATCCCAGGGTAATGCGGTGAACACTGAAGCTTTCTTT	CASSLSQGNAVNTEAFF
medium-sized	TRBD2	TRBV6-2/TRBV6-3	15	TRBJ2-2	TGTGCCAGCAGGCCACTAGCGGGATCTGCCGGGGAGCTGTTTTTT	CASRPLAGSAGELFF
NA	TRBD1	TRBV7-9	15	TRBJ2-5	TGTGCCAGCAGCTTACTCGGGACAGGGCAAGAGACCCAGTACTTC	CASSLLGTGQETQYF
medium-sized	TRBD2	TRBV13	14	TRBJ2-7	TGTGCCACCTCGCGGAGCGGGAGCCTCCACGAGCAGTACTTC	CATSRSGSLHEQYF
medium-sized	NA	TRBV7-2	15	TRBJ2-7	TGTGCCAGCAGCTTAGTAACCGATAGCTCCTACGAGCAGTACTTC	CASSLVTDSSYEQYF
many	TRBD1	TRBV12-3/TRBV12-4	14	TRBJ2-3	TGTGCCTCTCGACAGGGGGCGAGCACAGATACGCAGTATTTT	CASRQGASTDTQYF
many	NA	TRBV12-5	11	TRBJ1-2	TGTGCTAGTGGATTCACGACTGGCTACACCTTC	CASGFTTGYTF
medium-sized	TRBD1	TRBV7-2	14	TRBJ1-1	TGTGCCAGCAGCGTTACAGGGGGCGCCGCCGAAGCTTTCTTT	CASSVTGGAAEAFF
few	NA	TRBV12-5	14	TRBJ2-7	TGTGCTAGTGGTTTTTCGGGGATCTCCTACGAGCAGTACTTC	CASGFSGISYEQYF
many	NA	TRBV7-9	11	TRBJ1-3	TGTGCCAGCAGCTACGGAAACACCATATATTTT	CASSYGNTIYF
many	NA	TRBV20-1	14	TRBJ2-1	TGCAGTGCTAGAGTCGGGGTGGGATTTAATGAGCAGTTCTTC	CSARVGVGFNEQFF
medium-sized	NA	TRBV10-3	16	TRBJ2-7	TGTGCCATCAGTGAGAATCCGCCCCGGAGCTCCTACGAGCAGTACTTC	CAISENPPRSSYEQYF